Listed below are T cell receptor beta chains from one sample, sequenced in a study of a mutant IDH1 vaccine in newly diagnosed glioma. The table came from immunoSEQ multiplex PCR; TCRdb's copy has only in-frame clones and leaves some out. The sample yields around 85,000 clones, almost 85% seen once. These receptors have no identified antigens. Source: PBMCs, taken from a glioma patient whose treatment included an IDH1 peptide vaccine. The receptors were gathered from a man aged 30-40 years with glioma. Some clones in this sample may be carry-over from other donors' samples. Each CDR3 is given with its conserved first and last residue. The D gene is left open where the match is weak. Clone size is not always given. Where it is, it says once, few, many or a class for expanded clones.

CDR3aa: CASSTTGSYGYTF; CDR3nt: TGTGCCAGCAGCACGACAGGGAGCTATGGCTACACCTTC; j_gene: TRBJ1-2; abundance: .; v_gene: TRBV5-5; d_gene: TRBD1
CDR3aa: CASSAGTSYEQYF; CDR3nt: TGTGCCAGCAGCGCAGGGACTAGCTACGAGCAGTACTTC; j_gene: TRBJ2-7; abundance: .; v_gene: TRBV2; d_gene: TRBD2
CDR3aa: CASSGQGDQPQHF; CDR3nt: TGTGCCAGCAGCGGACAGGGAGATCAGCCCCAGCATTTT; j_gene: TRBJ1-5; abundance: .; v_gene: TRBV7-9; d_gene: TRBD1
CDR3aa: CASSQVAGGLYGYTF; CDR3nt: TGCGCCAGCAGCCAAGTGGCGGGGGGACTATATGGCTACACCTTC; j_gene: TRBJ1-2; abundance: .; v_gene: TRBV4-1; d_gene: .
CDR3aa: CASSPGLAGVDTQYF; CDR3nt: TGTGCCAGCAGCCCGGGACTAGCGGGGGTGGATACGCAGTATTTT; j_gene: TRBJ2-3; abundance: .; v_gene: TRBV5-6; d_gene: TRBD2
CDR3aa: CASSPWTGSNQPQHF; CDR3nt: TGTGCCAGCAGCCCTTGGACAGGTAGCAATCAGCCCCAGCATTTT; j_gene: TRBJ1-5; abundance: once; v_gene: TRBV7-6; d_gene: TRBD1
CDR3aa: CASSSAAFAAETQYF; CDR3nt: TGTGCCAGCAGTTCGGCAGCGTTTGCCGCAGAGACCCAGTACTTC; j_gene: TRBJ2-5; abundance: .; v_gene: TRBV28; d_gene: .
CDR3aa: CASSAGTGPYEQYF; CDR3nt: TGTGCCAGTAGCGCCGGGACAGGACCCTACGAGCAGTACTTC; j_gene: TRBJ2-7; abundance: .; v_gene: TRBV19; d_gene: TRBD1
CDR3aa: CASSPWTSGLQETQYF; CDR3nt: TGTGCCAGCAGCCCGTGGACTAGCGGGCTTCAAGAGACCCAGTACTTC; j_gene: TRBJ2-5; abundance: .; v_gene: TRBV14; d_gene: TRBD2
CDR3aa: CASSVDASFTGELFF; CDR3nt: TGTGCCAGCAGCGTAGATGCCAGCTTTACCGGGGAGCTGTTTTTT; j_gene: TRBJ2-2; abundance: .; v_gene: TRBV9; d_gene: .
CDR3aa: CASSSGQNQPQHF; CDR3nt: TGTGCCAGCAGTTCCGGACAGAATCAGCCCCAGCATTTT; j_gene: TRBJ1-5; abundance: .; v_gene: TRBV7-9; d_gene: .
CDR3aa: CASSPQTGTNTEAFF; CDR3nt: TGTGCCAGCAGCCCGCAGACAGGGACCAACACTGAAGCTTTCTTT; j_gene: TRBJ1-1; abundance: few; v_gene: TRBV5-4; d_gene: TRBD1
CDR3aa: CASRGTSGPYNEQFF; CDR3nt: TGTGCCAGCAGAGGGACTAGCGGACCCTACAATGAGCAGTTCTTC; j_gene: TRBJ2-1; abundance: .; v_gene: TRBV6-4; d_gene: TRBD2
CDR3aa: CASSLEAGPSYGYTF; CDR3nt: TGTGCCAGCAGCTTAGAGGCAGGGCCCTCTTATGGCTACACCTTC; j_gene: TRBJ1-2; abundance: once; v_gene: TRBV7-2; d_gene: .
CDR3aa: CASSLSINTEAFF; CDR3nt: TGTGCCAGCAGCTTGAGCATTAACACTGAAGCTTTCTTT; j_gene: TRBJ1-1; abundance: once; v_gene: TRBV7-3; d_gene: .
CDR3aa: CASSEEGRDEKLFF; CDR3nt: TGTGCCAGTAGTGAGGAGGGGAGGGATGAAAAACTGTTTTTT; j_gene: TRBJ1-4; abundance: .; v_gene: TRBV19; d_gene: .
CDR3aa: CASSGRTPQGSSYEQYF; CDR3nt: TGCGCCAGCAGCGGGAGGACTCCACAGGGGAGCTCCTACGAGCAGTACTTC; j_gene: TRBJ2-7; abundance: .; v_gene: TRBV10-2; d_gene: .
CDR3aa: CASSLSAGELFF; CDR3nt: TGTGCCAGCAGTTTATCGGCCGGGGAGCTGTTTTTT; j_gene: TRBJ2-2; abundance: .; v_gene: TRBV27; d_gene: .
CDR3aa: CASMGALDGLNQPQHF; CDR3nt: TGTGCCAGTATGGGGGCCCTGGACGGCCTCAATCAGCCCCAGCATTTT; j_gene: TRBJ1-5; abundance: .; v_gene: TRBV19; d_gene: .
CDR3aa: CASSFGTGAEQYF; CDR3nt: TGTGCCAGCAGTTTCGGGACAGGGGCCGAGCAGTACTTC; j_gene: TRBJ2-7; abundance: .; v_gene: TRBV27; d_gene: TRBD1
CDR3aa: CASSFSGGPYEQYF; CDR3nt: TGTGCCAGCAGCTTTAGCGGGGGGCCCTACGAGCAGTACTTC; j_gene: TRBJ2-7; abundance: .; v_gene: TRBV7-2; d_gene: TRBD2
CDR3aa: CASSRQGYTEAFF; CDR3nt: TGTGCCAGCTCTCGACAGGGGTACACTGAAGCTTTCTTT; j_gene: TRBJ1-1; abundance: few; v_gene: TRBV18; d_gene: TRBD1
CDR3aa: CASSLALSYGYTF; CDR3nt: TGTGCCAGCAGCTTGGCCCTCAGTTATGGCTACACCTTC; j_gene: TRBJ1-2; abundance: .; v_gene: TRBV5-8; d_gene: .
CDR3aa: CATSRDQGPYEQYF; CDR3nt: TGTGCCACCAGCAGAGATCAGGGCCCCTACGAGCAGTACTTC; j_gene: TRBJ2-7; abundance: once; v_gene: TRBV15; d_gene: .
CDR3aa: CASSPFLSGGGNTEAFF; CDR3nt: TGTGCCAGCTCACCTTTCCTGTCCGGAGGAGGTAACACTGAAGCTTTCTTT; j_gene: TRBJ1-1; abundance: once; v_gene: TRBV18; d_gene: .
CDR3aa: CASSLGGYDGYTF; CDR3nt: TGTGCCAGCAGCCTAGGGGGGTACGACGGCTACACCTTC; j_gene: TRBJ1-2; abundance: .; v_gene: TRBV5-8; d_gene: .
CDR3aa: CASSVGQGSEAFF; CDR3nt: TGTGCCAGCAGCGTTGGACAGGGGAGTGAAGCTTTCTTT; j_gene: TRBJ1-1; abundance: .; v_gene: TRBV9; d_gene: TRBD1
CDR3aa: CASSSWTSGGTDTQYF; CDR3nt: TGTGCCAGCAGCTCCTGGACTAGCGGGGGCACAGATACGCAGTATTTT; j_gene: TRBJ2-3; abundance: .; v_gene: TRBV7-6; d_gene: TRBD2
CDR3aa: CASSRDRASDTQYF; CDR3nt: TGTGCCAGCAGCCGGGACCGTGCCTCGGATACGCAGTATTTT; j_gene: TRBJ2-3; abundance: .; v_gene: TRBV11-2; d_gene: .
CDR3aa: CASSQPTGHSGNTIYF; CDR3nt: TGCGCCAGCAGCCAACCTACAGGCCACTCTGGAAACACCATATATTTT; j_gene: TRBJ1-3; abundance: .; v_gene: TRBV4-1; d_gene: .
CDR3aa: CASSVPGTGYPNTEAFF; CDR3nt: TGTGCCAGCAGTGTGCCAGGGACAGGGTACCCGAACACTGAAGCTTTCTTT; j_gene: TRBJ1-1; abundance: once; v_gene: TRBV2; d_gene: TRBD1
CDR3aa: CASSLSFNVFRQAHRPQHF; CDR3nt: TGTGCCAGCAGTTTATCCTTTAACGTATTTCGGCAGGCCCATCGGCCCCAGCATTTT; j_gene: TRBJ1-5; abundance: once; v_gene: TRBV27; d_gene: .
CDR3aa: CASSSLSNWGELSTEAFF; CDR3nt: TGTGCCAGCAGTTCCCTCTCTAACTGGGGAGAGTTGAGCACTGAAGCTTTCTTT; j_gene: TRBJ1-1; abundance: .; v_gene: TRBV28; d_gene: .
CDR3aa: CASSFRNRRGMVSNQPQHF; CDR3nt: TGTGCCAGCAGTTTCCGAAACAGGCGTGGGATGGTGAGCAATCAGCCCCAGCATTTT; j_gene: TRBJ1-5; abundance: few; v_gene: TRBV28; d_gene: .
CDR3aa: CASSYSGNSNEKLFF; CDR3nt: TGTGCCAGCAGTTACTCAGGGAACAGTAATGAAAAACTGTTTTTT; j_gene: TRBJ1-4; abundance: .; v_gene: TRBV6-5; d_gene: .
CDR3aa: CASSLDRRAKQPQHF; CDR3nt: TGTGCCAGCAGTTTGGACCGTCGAGCGAAACAGCCCCAGCATTTT; j_gene: TRBJ1-5; abundance: .; v_gene: TRBV28; d_gene: .